The 2 T cell receptor beta chains in this list originate from one sample, sequenced in a study of shared clonotypes between healthy human individuals. Assay: immunoSEQ multiplex PCR; the TCRdb copy retains only in-frame clones and omits some. Here the sample spans approximately 440,000 clones, 75% to 80% being singletons. The sequenced sample was PBMCs. Receptors were obtained from a woman aged 40 to 50 in good health. Some clones in this sample may be carry-over from other donors' samples.

This sequence joins TRBV18 and TRBJ1-1; D is unresolved. Germline CDR1 KGHSH, CDR2 LQKENI. V was cut by 6 bases and J by 0 bases, with 8 bases left in between. The CDR3 runs 13 residues. The CDR3 DNA follows: TGTGCCAGCTCCCAGCGAGTGAACACTGAAGCTTTCTTT. Encoded protein: CASSQRVNTEAFF. Full variable domain (remainder filled in from reference TRBV18 and TRBJ1-1): NAGVMQNPRHLVRRRGQEARLRCSPMKGHSHVYWYRQLPEEGLKFMVYLQKENIIDESGMPKERFSAEFPKEGPSILRIQQVVRGDSAAYFCASSQRVNTEAFFGQGTRLTVV.

The gene calls are TRBV10-3 and TRBJ1-2; D not certain. Germline CDR1 and CDR2: ENHRY and SYGVKD. CDR3 length equals 13 residues. The V gene lost 5 bases and the J gene lost 0 bases, with 7 bases spanning the gap. CDR3 sequence (DNA): TGTGCCATCAGTCCGGATTCTAACTATGGCTACACCTTC. Translation gives CAISPDSNYGYTF.